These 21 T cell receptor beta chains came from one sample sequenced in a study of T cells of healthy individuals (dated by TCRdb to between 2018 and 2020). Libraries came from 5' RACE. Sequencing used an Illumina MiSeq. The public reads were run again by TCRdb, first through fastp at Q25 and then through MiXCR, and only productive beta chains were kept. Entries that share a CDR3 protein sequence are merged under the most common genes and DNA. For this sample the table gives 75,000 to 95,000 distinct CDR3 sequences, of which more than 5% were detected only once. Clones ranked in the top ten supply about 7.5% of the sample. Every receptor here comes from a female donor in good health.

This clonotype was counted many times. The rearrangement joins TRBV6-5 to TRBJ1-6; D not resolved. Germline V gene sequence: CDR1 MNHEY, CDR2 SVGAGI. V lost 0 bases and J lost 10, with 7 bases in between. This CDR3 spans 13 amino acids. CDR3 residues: CASSYSTPSPLHF. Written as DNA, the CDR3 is TGTGCCAGCAGTTACTCGACCCCCTCACCCCTCCACTTT.

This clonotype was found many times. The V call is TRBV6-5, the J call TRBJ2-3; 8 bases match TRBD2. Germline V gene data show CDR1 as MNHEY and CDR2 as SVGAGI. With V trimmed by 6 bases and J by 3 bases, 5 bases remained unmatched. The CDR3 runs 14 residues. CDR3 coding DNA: TGTGCCAGCAGCTTGCGGGAGGTGACAGATACGCAGTATTTT. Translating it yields CASSLREVTDTQYF.

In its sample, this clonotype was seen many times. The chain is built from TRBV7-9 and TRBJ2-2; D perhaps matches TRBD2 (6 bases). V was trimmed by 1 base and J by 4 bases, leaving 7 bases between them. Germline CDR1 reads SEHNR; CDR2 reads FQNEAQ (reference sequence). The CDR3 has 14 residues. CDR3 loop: CASSLGGATGELFF. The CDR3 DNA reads TGTGCCAGCAGCTTAGGCGGGGCCACCGGGGAGCTGTTTTTT. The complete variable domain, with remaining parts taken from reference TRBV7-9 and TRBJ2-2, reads DTGVSQNPRHKITKRGQNVTFRCDPISEHNRLYWYRQTLGQGPEFLTYFQNEAQLEKSRLLSDRFSAERPKGSFSTLEIQRTEQGDSAMYLCASSLGGATGELFFGEGSRLTVL.

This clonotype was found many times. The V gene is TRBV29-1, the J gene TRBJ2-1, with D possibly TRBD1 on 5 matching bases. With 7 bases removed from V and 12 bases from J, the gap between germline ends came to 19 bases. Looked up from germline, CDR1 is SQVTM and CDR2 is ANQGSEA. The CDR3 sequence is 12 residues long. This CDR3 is CSGKDTFLSQFF. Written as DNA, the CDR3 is TGCAGCGGGAAGGACACCTTCCTATCGCAGTTCTTC.

The CDR3 DNA is TGCGCCAGCAGCCATGACAAGGGGGATTACACTGAAGCTTTCTTT. Translated, it gives CASSHDKGDYTEAFF. The V call is TRBV4-3, the J call TRBJ1-1; TRBD1 is a possible D gene (6 bases). Trimming shortened V by 3 bases and J by 3 bases, and 14 bases separated the two germline ends. CDR1 LGHNA and CDR2 YSLEER come from the germline V gene. This CDR3 has 15 residues.

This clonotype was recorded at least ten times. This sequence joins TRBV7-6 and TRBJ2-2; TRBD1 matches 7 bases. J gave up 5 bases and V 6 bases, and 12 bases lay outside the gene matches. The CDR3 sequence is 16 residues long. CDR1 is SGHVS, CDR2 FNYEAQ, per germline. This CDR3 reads CASSLQGPTLTGELFF. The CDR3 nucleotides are TGTGCCAGCAGTTTACAGGGGCCGACCCTAACCGGGGAGCTGTTTTTT.

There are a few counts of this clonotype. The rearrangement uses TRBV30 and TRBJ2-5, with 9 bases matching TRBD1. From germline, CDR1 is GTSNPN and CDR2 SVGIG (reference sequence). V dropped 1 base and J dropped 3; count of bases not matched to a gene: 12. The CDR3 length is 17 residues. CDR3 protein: CAWSGLGTGTWEETQYF. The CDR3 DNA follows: TGTGCCTGGAGTGGGCTCGGGACAGGGACCTGGGAAGAGACCCAGTACTTC.

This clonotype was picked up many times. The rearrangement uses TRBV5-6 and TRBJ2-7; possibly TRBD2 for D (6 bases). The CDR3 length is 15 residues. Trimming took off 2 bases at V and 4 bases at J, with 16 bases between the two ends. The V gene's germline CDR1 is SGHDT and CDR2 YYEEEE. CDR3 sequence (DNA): TGTGCCAGCAGCTTAGCCCGGGACTTCGCATACGAGCAGTACTTC. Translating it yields CASSLARDFAYEQYF.

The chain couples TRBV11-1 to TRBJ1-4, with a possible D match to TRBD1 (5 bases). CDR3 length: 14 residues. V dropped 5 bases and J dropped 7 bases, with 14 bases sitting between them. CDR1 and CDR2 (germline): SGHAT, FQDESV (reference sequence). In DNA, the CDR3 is TGTGCCAGCAGCCGGGACGGCGGAGGTGAAAAACTGTTTTTT. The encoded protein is CASSRDGGGEKLFF.

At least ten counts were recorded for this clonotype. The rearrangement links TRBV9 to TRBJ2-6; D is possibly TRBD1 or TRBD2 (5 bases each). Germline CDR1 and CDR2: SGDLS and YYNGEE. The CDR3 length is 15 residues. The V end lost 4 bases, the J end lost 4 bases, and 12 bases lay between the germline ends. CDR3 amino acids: CASSLERDGANVLTF. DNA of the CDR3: TGTGCCAGCAGCCTAGAACGGGACGGGGCCAACGTCCTGACTTTC. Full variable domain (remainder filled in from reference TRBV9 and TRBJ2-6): DSGVTQTPKHLITATGQRVTLRCSPRSGDLSVYWYQQSLDQGLQFLIQYYNGEERAKGNILERFSAQQFPDLHSELNLSSLELGDSALYFCASSLERDGANVLTFGAGSRLTVL.

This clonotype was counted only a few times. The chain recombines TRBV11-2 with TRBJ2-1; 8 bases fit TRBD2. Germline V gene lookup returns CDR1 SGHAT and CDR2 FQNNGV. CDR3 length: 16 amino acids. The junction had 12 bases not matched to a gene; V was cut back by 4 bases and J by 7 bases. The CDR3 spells CASSSLLAATRNEQFF. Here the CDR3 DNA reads TGTGCCAGCAGCTCTTTACTAGCGGCTACAAGAAATGAGCAGTTCTTC.

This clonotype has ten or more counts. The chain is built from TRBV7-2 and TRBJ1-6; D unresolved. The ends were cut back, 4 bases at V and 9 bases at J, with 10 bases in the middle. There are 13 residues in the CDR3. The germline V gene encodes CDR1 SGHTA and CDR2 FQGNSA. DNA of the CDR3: TGTGCCAGCAGCTCTCAGGTTTCTTCACCCCTCCACTTT. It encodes CASSSQVSSPLHF.

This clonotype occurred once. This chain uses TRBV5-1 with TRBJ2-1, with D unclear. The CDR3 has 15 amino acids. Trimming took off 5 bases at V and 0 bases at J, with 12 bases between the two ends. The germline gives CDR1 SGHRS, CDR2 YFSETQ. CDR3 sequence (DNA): TGCGCCAGCAGAAGTTTCCTCAGCTCCTACAATGAGCAGTTCTTC. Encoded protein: CASRSFLSSYNEQFF.

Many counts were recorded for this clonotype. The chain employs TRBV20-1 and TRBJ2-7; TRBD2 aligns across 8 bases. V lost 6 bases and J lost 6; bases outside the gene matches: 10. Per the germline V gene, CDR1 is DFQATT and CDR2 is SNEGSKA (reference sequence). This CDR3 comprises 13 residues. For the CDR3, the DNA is TGCAGTGCCCCCCTGAGCGGGAGAGGCGAGCAGTACTTC. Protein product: CSAPLSGRGEQYF.

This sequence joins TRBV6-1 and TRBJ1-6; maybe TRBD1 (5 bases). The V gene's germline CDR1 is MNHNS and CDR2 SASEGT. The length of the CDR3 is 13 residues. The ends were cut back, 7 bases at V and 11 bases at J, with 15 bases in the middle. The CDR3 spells CASILQGSPPLHF. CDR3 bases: TGTGCCAGCATCCTCCAGGGTTCCCCACCCCTCCACTTT.

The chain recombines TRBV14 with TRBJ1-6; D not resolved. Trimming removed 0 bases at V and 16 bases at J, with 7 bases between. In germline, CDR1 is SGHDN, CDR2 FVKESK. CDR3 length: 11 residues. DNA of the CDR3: TGTGCCAGCAGCCAAGACAGCCTGCTCCACTTT. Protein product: CASSQDSLLHF.

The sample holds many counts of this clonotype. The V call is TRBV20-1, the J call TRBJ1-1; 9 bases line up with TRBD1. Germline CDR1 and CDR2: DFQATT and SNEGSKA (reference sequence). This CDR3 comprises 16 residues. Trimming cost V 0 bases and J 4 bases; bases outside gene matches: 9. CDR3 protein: CSARDRGTGSGTEAFF. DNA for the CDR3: TGCAGTGCTAGAGATCGGGGGACAGGGTCGGGCACTGAAGCTTTCTTT.

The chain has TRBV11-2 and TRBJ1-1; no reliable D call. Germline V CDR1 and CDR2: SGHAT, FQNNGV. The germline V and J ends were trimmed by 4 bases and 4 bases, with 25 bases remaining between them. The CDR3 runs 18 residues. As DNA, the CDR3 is TGTGCCAGCAGCTCCCTATCGGGCACCCTTGGAGATTTCACTGAAGCTTTCTTT. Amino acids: CASSSLSGTLGDFTEAFF.

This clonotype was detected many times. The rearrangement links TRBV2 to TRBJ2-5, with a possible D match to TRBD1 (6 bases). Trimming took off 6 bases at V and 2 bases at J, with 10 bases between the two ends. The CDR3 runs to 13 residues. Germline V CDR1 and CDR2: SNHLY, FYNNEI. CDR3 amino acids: CASSRTAQETQYF. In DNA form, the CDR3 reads TGTGCCAGCAGCAGGACAGCGCAAGAGACCCAGTACTTC.

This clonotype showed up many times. DNA for the CDR3: TGTGCCAGCAGCTTACCTGGGCCTGCGGGAGCTTTCTTT. Protein product: CASSLPGPAGAFF. The chain links TRBV11-1 to TRBJ1-1; D ambiguous. The CDR3 is 13 amino acids. V lost 2 bases, J lost 10 bases, and 14 bases lay in between. Germline V CDR1 and CDR2: SGHAT, FQDESV (reference sequence).

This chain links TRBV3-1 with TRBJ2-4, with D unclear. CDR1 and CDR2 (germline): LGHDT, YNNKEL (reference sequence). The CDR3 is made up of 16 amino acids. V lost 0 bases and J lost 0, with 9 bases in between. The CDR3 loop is CASSQERLVAKNIQYF. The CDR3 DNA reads TGTGCCAGCAGCCAAGAACGGCTTGTAGCCAAAAACATTCAGTACTTC.